Following are 3 T cell receptor beta chains from one sample sequenced in a study of early T cells in non-severe SARS-CoV-2 infection. TCRdb re-called the 5' RACE reads with MiXCR, one entry per CDR3 protein. The profile shows some 50,000 distinct CDR3 sequences, about a tenth of them singletons. Sequenced: whole blood. Every receptor here comes from an adult who was a healthcare worker with PCR-confirmed SARS-CoV-2 infection or an uninfected control (not recorded which).

This clonotype was seen a handful of times. CDR3 coding DNA: TGTGCCAGCAGTTCCCCTGACAATGAGCAGTTCTTC. This codes for CASSSPDNEQFF. The rearrangement links TRBV6-6 to TRBJ2-1, with D unresolved. Per germline, CDR1 MNHNY and CDR2 SVGAGI (reference sequence). The V end lost 4 bases, the J end lost 5 bases, and 6 bases lay between the germline ends. The CDR3 has 12 residues.

This clonotype was observed at least ten times. This sequence joins TRBV29-1 and TRBJ2-5; D not resolved. This CDR3 is built from 12 residues. V was cut by 0 bases and J by 5 bases, with 7 bases left in between. Germline V CDR1 and CDR2: SQVTM, ANQGSEA. CDR3 nucleotides: TGCAGCGTTGAAGAGAATTCTGAGACCCAGTACTTC. It is translated as CSVEENSETQYF.

At least ten counts were recorded for this clonotype. The rearrangement links TRBV7-9 to TRBJ1-2, with no clear D. Looked up from germline, CDR1 is SEHNR and CDR2 is FQNEAQ (reference sequence). Trimming removed 1 base at V and 4 bases at J, with 7 bases between. The CDR3 consists of 13 residues. CDR3 sequence reads: CASSLGGSYGYTF. The CDR3 coding sequence is TGTGCCAGCAGCTTAGGGGGAAGCTATGGCTACACCTTC.